A single sample is the source of the 26 T cell receptor beta chains below, sequenced in a study of T-cell memory formation after mild COVID-19. TCRdb reprocessed the 5' RACE reads via MiXCR and lists one record per CDR3 protein. Of more than 250,000 distinct CDR3 sequences detected, around 16% appear once; the ten largest clones hold roughly 20%. The sample was PBMCs or a T cell subset sorted from them (not recorded which). All receptors come from a young man who had mild COVID-19 (a few samples of this study predate the infection). Cell type and time point are not known.

The table lists this clonotype with a few counts. As DNA, the CDR3 is TGTGCCATCAGTGACGGACTAGCGGGGGACACAGATACGCAGTATTTT. Translation gives CAISDGLAGDTDTQYF. The chain carries TRBV10-3 and TRBJ2-3; 13 bases are shared with TRBD2. Trimming took 3 bases from V and 2 from J; bases not matched to a gene: 2. The CDR3 is made up of 16 amino acids. Germline CDR1 ENHRY, CDR2 SYGVKD.

This clonotype is a singleton in its sample. J is TRBJ2-5 and V is TRBV7-2; 8 bases fit TRBD1. Germline V gene data show CDR1 as SGHTA and CDR2 as FQGNSA. The ends lost 6 bases at V and 2 bases at J; junction bases unmatched: 2. The CDR3 has 13 amino acids. CDR3 nucleotide sequence: TGTGCCAGCAGAGGGACAGGACAAGAGACCCAGTACTTC. Protein sequence: CASRGTGQETQYF.

The CDR3, as DNA: TGCAGTGCTCCAGACGGGCGCCGGGCCTATGGCTACACCTTC. Protein sequence: CSAPDGRRAYGYTF. The chain couples TRBV20-1 to TRBJ1-2; D unresolved. The CDR3 is 14 amino acids. The V gene lost 5 bases and the J gene lost 4 bases, with 17 bases spanning the gap. Germline V gene sequence: CDR1 DFQATT, CDR2 SNEGSKA (reference sequence).

This clonotype was detected only a few times. V gene TRBV7-2 combines with J gene TRBJ2-3; 8 positions agree with TRBD2. Germline V gene data show CDR1 as SGHTA and CDR2 as FQGNSA. V was clipped by 5 bases and J by 4 bases; unmatched bases: 8. The CDR3 contains 15 residues. In DNA form, the CDR3 reads TGTGCCAGCAGCGGACCGGGACTAGTTTCAGATACGCAGTATTTT. It translates to CASSGPGLVSDTQYF.

This clonotype came up a few times. The chain combines TRBV20-1 with TRBJ1-5; 7 bases are a match to TRBD1. Germline CDR1 is DFQATT and CDR2 is SNEGSKA (reference sequence). J was trimmed by 3 bases and V by 7 bases; bases with no gene match: 12. This CDR3 has 15 amino acids. CDR3 region: CSVRGPGQFNQPQHF. As DNA, the CDR3 is TGCAGTGTTCGAGGCCCGGGACAGTTCAATCAGCCCCAGCATTTT.

V is TRBV12-3 or TRBV12-4 and J is TRBJ1-2; unclear D gene. The CDR3 is 12 residues long. V shed 3 bases and J shed 13 bases, with 15 bases lying between them. The CDR3 protein is CASSFNGGSSTF. The CDR3 nucleotides read TGTGCCAGCAGTTTTAACGGCGGTTCTAGCACCTTC.

The chain employs TRBV29-1 and TRBJ1-2; no reliable D call. Germline V lookup: CDR1 SQVTM, CDR2 ANQGSEA. This CDR3 spans 12 amino acids. Trimming shortened V by 5 bases and J by 7 bases, and 14 bases separated the two germline ends. As DNA, the CDR3 is TGCAGCGTTTCGACGGAACGTGGTGGCTACACCTTC. Protein sequence: CSVSTERGGYTF.

This clonotype showed up just a few times. The chain recombines TRBV6-6 with TRBJ2-5, with D perhaps given as TRBD1 or TRBD2 (6 bases each). V gave up 6 bases and J gave up 6 bases, with 11 bases separating them. Germline V gene sequence: CDR1 MNHNY, CDR2 SVGAGI (reference sequence). This CDR3 contains 12 residues. The CDR3 spells CASRGGLQTQYF. Here the CDR3 DNA reads TGTGCCAGCAGGGGGGGCCTGCAGACCCAGTACTTC.

This clonotype occurred many times. The chain employs TRBV5-1 and TRBJ2-5; the D call may be TRBD1 or TRBD2 (5 bases each). V lost 4 bases to trimming and J lost 3 bases, with 13 bases between them. The CDR3 has 14 amino acids. Germline V gene lookup returns CDR1 SGHRS and CDR2 YFSETQ. CDR3 residues: CASSAAGAEETQYF. The CDR3 DNA is TGCGCCAGCAGCGCCGCCGGGGCGGAAGAGACCCAGTACTTC. Full variable domain (rest looked up from reference TRBV5-1 and TRBJ2-5): KAGVTQTPRYLIKTRGQQVTLSCSPISGHRSVSWYQQTPGQGLQFLFEYFSETQRNKGNFPGRFSGRQFSNSRSEMNVSTLELGDSALYLCASSAAGAEETQYFGPGTRLLVL.

This clonotype was seen many times. V usage is TRBV7-2 and J usage is TRBJ1-4; D is unresolved. The V end was cut by 5 bases, the J end by 4 bases, with 8 bases between. Germline assignment: CDR1 SGHTA and CDR2 FQGNSA. The CDR3 runs to 13 residues. Here the CDR3 DNA reads TGTGCCAGCAGCCCCCGTCTTAATGAAAAACTGTTTTTT. This sequence encodes CASSPRLNEKLFF.

J is TRBJ1-4 and V is TRBV2; D remains unclear. Trimming left V 1 base short and J 3 bases short, with 6 bases between. The CDR3 is made up of 14 amino acids. Per the germline V gene, CDR1 is SNHLY and CDR2 is FYNNEI. The DNA for the CDR3 is TGTGCCAGCAGTGAAGGGGAATCTAATGAAAAACTGTTTTTT. Its translation is CASSEGESNEKLFF. The full variable domain, its missing parts supplied by reference TRBV2 and TRBJ1-4, is EPEVTQTPSHQVTQMGQEVILRCVPISNHLYFYWYRQILGQKVEFLVSFYNNEISEKSEIFDDQFSVERPDGSNFTLKIRSTKLEDSAMYFCASSEGESNEKLFFGSGTQLSVL.

This rearrangement joins TRBV29-1 to TRBJ1-1; the D is unclear. CDR1 is SQVTM and CDR2 is ANQGSEA in the germline V gene. Trimming shortened V by 1 base and J by 1 base, and 13 bases separated the two germline ends. This CDR3 is 15 amino acids long. CDR3 amino acids: CSVEGASRGNTEAFF. The CDR3 DNA is TGCAGCGTTGAAGGGGCTTCACGGGGGAACACTGAAGCTTTCTTT.

The chain joins TRBV11-2 to TRBJ1-1; D unresolved. Between the trimmed V and J ends, which lost 4 bases and 1 base, there was a span of 7 bases. Looked up from germline, CDR1 is SGHAT and CDR2 is FQNNGV. This CDR3 comprises 13 residues. CDR3 nucleotides: TGTGCCAGCAGCTCGCGAACGAACACTGAAGCTTTCTTT. Translating gives CASSSRTNTEAFF.

This clonotype occurred many times. V and J are TRBV4-1 and TRBJ2-1; TRBD2 might be the D (6 bases). The CDR3 has 15 amino acids. V was shortened by 1 base and J by 0 bases, with 7 bases between the two germline ends. The germline V gene has CDR1 MGHRA and CDR2 YSYEKL. CDR3 coding DNA: TGCGCCAGCAGCCAAGGAGCGGGCTCCTACAATGAGCAGTTCTTC. Translation: CASSQGAGSYNEQFF.

This clonotype was detected only a few times. The chain couples TRBV4-3 to TRBJ2-3; the D is unclear. Germline V gene lookup returns CDR1 LGHNA and CDR2 YSLEER. V was shortened by 4 bases and J by 4 bases, with 12 bases between the two germline ends. The CDR3 length is 14 residues. The DNA of the CDR3 is TGCGCCAGCAGCCCTCAGACTCCGCCAGATACGCAGTATTTT. Amino acids: CASSPQTPPDTQYF.

V usage is TRBV29-1 and J usage is TRBJ2-3; 8 positions match TRBD1. V lost 5 bases to trimming and J lost 3 bases; unmatched junction nucleotides: 4. The CDR3 loop spans 13 amino acids. Germline lookup yields CDR1 SQVTM and CDR2 ANQGSEA. CDR3 in amino acids: CSVTGQGTDTQYF. CDR3 in DNA: TGCAGCGTTACAGGACAGGGAACAGATACGCAGTATTTT.

The chain is built from TRBV18 and TRBJ2-7; no clear D. Trimming pared 5 bases from V and 2 bases from J, leaving 10 bases between. CDR1 KGHSH and CDR2 LQKENI come from the germline V gene. The CDR3 totals 13 residues. Here the CDR3 reads CASSTRMTYEQYF. The CDR3 bases are TGTGCCAGCTCAACCAGGATGACCTACGAGCAGTACTTC.

This clonotype has only a few counts. This sequence joins TRBV6-4 and TRBJ2-3, with 8 bases matching TRBD1. Germline CDR1 and CDR2: MRHNA and SNTAGT. V shed 4 bases and J 0 bases; nucleotides not matched to a gene: 3. The CDR3 loop spans 15 amino acids. In DNA form, the CDR3 reads TGTGCCAGCAGTGTAGGGGACAGGAGCACAGATACGCAGTATTTT. The encoded protein is CASSVGDRSTDTQYF.

V usage is TRBV9 and J usage is TRBJ2-1; the D gene could be TRBD1 or TRBD2 (7 bases each). Trimming stripped 4 bases from V and 12 bases from J, with 29 bases between. CDR3 length equals 17 residues. Germline assignment: CDR1 SGDLS and CDR2 YYNGEE. The CDR3 sequence is CASSPQGGEARPGAQFF. In DNA form, the CDR3 reads TGTGCCAGCAGCCCTCAGGGGGGGGAAGCGAGACCTGGGGCGCAGTTCTTC.

This clonotype was observed a handful of times. The chain recombines TRBV29-1 with TRBJ2-5; D uncertain. This CDR3 spans 11 amino acids. Germline V gene lookup returns CDR1 SQVTM and CDR2 ANQGSEA. V shed 4 bases and J shed 3 bases, with 6 bases lying between them. The CDR3 nucleotides read TGCAGCGTTGGGGGTGAAGAGACCCAGTACTTC. This gives the protein CSVGGEETQYF.

The chain uses TRBV7-2 and TRBJ2-1; 9 positions agree with TRBD1. CDR1 is SGHTA, CDR2 FQGNSA, per germline. The V and J ends lost 4 bases and 4 bases, in that order; junction bases with no gene match: 5. The CDR3 totals 15 residues. The CDR3 bases are TGTGCCAGCAGCTCCGGACAGGGGCTTTACAATGAGCAGTTCTTC. Its translation is CASSSGQGLYNEQFF.

The genes are TRBV29-1 and TRBJ1-4; TRBD1 might be the D (6 bases). Germline V gives CDR1 SQVTM, CDR2 ANQGSEA. This CDR3 comprises 14 residues. V dropped 1 base and J dropped 8 bases, with 14 bases sitting between them. The CDR3 here is CSVEVQGPGEKLFF. CDR3 DNA: TGCAGCGTTGAAGTCCAGGGGCCGGGGGAAAAACTGTTTTTT.

The genes are TRBV12-3 or TRBV12-4 and TRBJ1-2; TRBD1 agrees at 10 bases. J lost 6 bases, V lost 6 bases, and 7 bases had no gene match. The CDR3 covers 14 residues. The CDR3 region is CASRWDRGGDGYTF. Written as DNA, the CDR3 is TGTGCCAGCAGATGGGACAGGGGAGGGGATGGCTACACCTTC.

This sequence joins TRBV29-1 and TRBJ2-4; a weak D match, TRBD2 (5 bases). The CDR3 has 11 residues. Germline V gives CDR1 SQVTM, CDR2 ANQGSEA. Trimming shortened V by 4 bases and J by 7 bases, and 8 bases separated the two germline ends. The CDR3 DNA follows: TGCAGCGTTGCGACGGGGAACATTCAGTACTTC. Amino acids: CSVATGNIQYF. The whole variable domain, remainder taken from reference TRBV29-1 and TRBJ2-4, is SAVISQKPSRDICQRGTSLTIQCQVDSQVTMMFWYRQQPGQSLTLIATANQGSEATYESGFVIDKFPISRPNLTFSTLTVSNMSPEDSSIYLCSVATGNIQYFGAGTRLSVL.

This clonotype was seen only a few times. The gene calls are TRBV7-9 and TRBJ1-5; weak D call: TRBD1 (5 bases). Germline CDR1 and CDR2: SEHNR and FQNEAQ (reference sequence). This CDR3 is 15 amino acids long. Trimming took 4 bases from V and 6 from J, leaving 16 bases between them. Here the CDR3 DNA reads TGTGCCAGCAGCTCGTCAGGAGGGGCGAGTCAGCCCCAGCATTTT. Translating it yields CASSSSGGASQPQHF.

The rearrangement links TRBV6-5 to TRBJ2-4; no clear D. The ends were cut back, 6 bases at V and 0 bases at J, with 12 bases in the middle. Germline V gene data show CDR1 as MNHEY and CDR2 as SVGAGI. CDR3 length equals 15 residues. The CDR3 reads CASSTYVLAKNIQYF. CDR3 bases: TGTGCCAGCAGCACTTATGTACTAGCCAAAAACATTCAGTACTTC.